The 26 T cell receptor beta chains listed next were all sequenced from one sample in a study of Ad26.COV2.S vaccination and SARS-CoV-2 variants. Treatment described: roughly 20 received Ad26.COV2.S at low or high dose, single or two shots; several received placebo; per-sample allocation not given. Collection of samples fell on day 63 after the first vaccine or placebo injection. The assay was immunoSEQ multiplex PCR, and TCRdb's table has in-frame clones only and misses some. The data hold 330,000 or so clones, with 85% to 90% observed a single time. The source material was peripheral blood, sampled in a trial of Ad26.COV2.S vaccine versus placebo. The receptors stem from a person aged 18-60 years who received the Ad26.COV2.S COVID-19 vaccine or a placebo.

This chain joins TRBV6-5 and TRBJ2-5; D call uncertain. CDR3 length: 11 amino acids. Germline-derived CDR1 and CDR2 are MNHEY and SVGAGI. V lost 8 bases, J lost 7 bases, and 11 bases lay in between. The CDR3 nucleotides read TGTGCCAGCTCGTCCGGTGGGACCCAGTACTTC. This translates into CASSSGGTQYF.

This clone was seen a single time. The chain links TRBV9 to TRBJ1-2, with a weak D call TRBD1 (6 bases). V lost 0 bases, J lost 2 bases, and 14 bases lay in between. Germline values: CDR1 SGDLS, CDR2 YYNGEE. CDR3 size: 16 residues. The CDR3 nucleotides read TGTGCCAGCAGCGTAGATGTTAGCAGGGGCAACTATGGCTACACCTTC. Its translation is CASSVDVSRGNYGYTF.

V gene TRBV11-3 combines with J gene TRBJ1-1; no firm D call. The CDR3 has 14 amino acids. Trimming took 3 bases from V and 3 from J, leaving 11 bases between them. Per germline, CDR1 SGHNT and CDR2 YENEEA. The DNA of the CDR3 is TGTGCCAGCAGCTTTACCCTGCGGGACACTGAAGCTTTCTTT. Translation: CASSFTLRDTEAFF.

The chain employs TRBV16 and TRBJ2-2; D unclear. The ends were cut back, 0 bases at V and 0 bases at J, with 2 bases in the middle. CDR1 and CDR2 (germline): KGHSY, FQNENV. The CDR3 loop spans 14 amino acids. CDR3 sequence: CASSQSSNTGELFF. The CDR3 DNA reads as TGTGCCAGCAGCCAATCGTCGAACACCGGGGAGCTGTTTTTT. Looking up the rest from reference TRBV16 and TRBJ2-2 gives the full variable domain: GEEVAQTPKHLVRGEGQKAKLYCAPIKGHSYVFWYQQVLKNEFKFLISFQNENVFDETGMPKERFSAKCLPNSPCSLEIQATKLEDSAVYFCASSQSSNTGELFFGEGSRLTVL.

This chain joins TRBV5-4 and TRBJ2-5, with no clear D. The CDR3 contains 13 residues. In germline, CDR1 is SGHNT, CDR2 YYREEE (reference sequence). Trimming stripped 3 bases from V and 5 bases from J, with 11 bases between. Written as DNA, the CDR3 is TGTGCCAGCAGCTATTTAGTTGACGAGACCCAGTACTTC. Its protein product is CASSYLVDETQYF.

CDR3 residues: CASEDSSSYNEQFF. The DNA of the CDR3 is TGTGCCAGCGAAGACTCAAGTTCCTACAATGAGCAGTTCTTC. This rearrangement joins TRBV2 to TRBJ2-1; no firm D call. This CDR3 region has 14 residues. Deletions cut 8 bases from V and 1 base from J, with 12 bases between. Germline V lookup: CDR1 SNHLY, CDR2 FYNNEI.

This chain links TRBV12-3 or TRBV12-4 with TRBJ1-3; no firm D call. The CDR3 covers 13 residues. V gave up 10 bases and J gave up 0 bases, with 10 bases separating them. The CDR3 sequence: CANKGLSGNTIYF. CDR3 bases: TGTGCCAACAAGGGCCTCTCTGGAAACACCATATATTTT.

This clone has only one observation. The rearrangement links TRBV6-1 to TRBJ2-7; D tentatively fits TRBD1 or TRBD2 (5 bases each). The CDR3 sequence is 11 residues long. Germline V CDR1 and CDR2: MNHNS, SASEGT. V lost 3 bases and J lost 9, with 9 bases in between. CDR3 in amino acids: CASSEVGVQYF. In nucleotides, the CDR3 is TGTGCCAGCAGTGAGGTGGGGGTGCAGTACTTC.

This chain connects TRBV5-4 to TRBJ1-3; D gene unclear. The germline CDR1 and CDR2 sequences are SGHNT and YYREEE (reference sequence). CDR3 size: 14 residues. Trimming left V 5 bases short and J 4 bases short, with 13 bases between. CDR3 region: CASSPEAAGNTIYF. In nucleotides, the CDR3 is TGTGCCAGCAGTCCCGAGGCAGCAGGAAACACCATATATTTT.

The rearrangement uses TRBV7-9 and TRBJ1-2; D gene unclear. Germline lookup yields CDR1 SEHNR and CDR2 FQNEAQ (reference sequence). V lost 0 bases and J 6 bases, leaving 11 bases between the germline ends. CDR3 length equals 14 residues. For the CDR3, the DNA is TGTGCCAGCAGCTTAGCGCGGGGAACGGATGGCTACACCTTC. Translating it yields CASSLARGTDGYTF.

The genes are TRBV27 and TRBJ1-5, with TRBD1 identical over 8 bases. Looked up from germline, CDR1 is MNHEY and CDR2 is SMNVEV (reference sequence). Trimming cost V 3 bases and J 9 bases; bases outside gene matches: 4. The CDR3 has 13 amino acids. The CDR3 spells CASSLDRALPQHF. DNA for the CDR3: TGTGCCAGCAGTTTGGACAGGGCTCTGCCCCAGCATTTT.

The CDR3 nucleotides are TGTGCCAGCAGCTTAAGGCGGGGGCCCCCTAACACCGGGGAGCTGTTTTTT. The encoded protein is CASSLRRGPPNTGELFF. This chain links TRBV11-2 with TRBJ2-2; tentatively, D is TRBD2 (7 bases). CDR1 and CDR2 from the germline V gene are SGHAT and FQNNGV. CDR3 length equals 17 residues. Trimming stripped 2 bases from V and 2 bases from J, with 15 bases between.

This chain joins TRBV15 and TRBJ2-3, with TRBD2 matching 13 bases. J lost 2 bases, V lost 5 bases, and 4 bases had no gene match. The CDR3 sequence is 16 residues long. Germline V CDR1 and CDR2: LNHNV, YYDKDF (reference sequence). The CDR3: CATSVGLAGFTDTQYF. For the CDR3, the DNA is TGTGCCACCAGCGTGGGACTAGCGGGATTCACAGATACGCAGTATTTT.

There are a few counts of this clone. The J gene is TRBJ1-5, the V gene TRBV7-6; 7 positions match TRBD1. Germline CDR1 SGHVS, CDR2 FNYEAQ. This CDR3 contains 15 residues. The trim removed 1 base at V and 4 bases at J, leaving 4 bases unmatched. The DNA of the CDR3 is TGTGCCAGCAGCTTAGAGGGCAGGGGGAATCAGCCCCAGCATTTT. It is translated as CASSLEGRGNQPQHF.

In DNA, the CDR3 is TGTGCCAGCAGGCTTACGAAGAACCGTGGATCAGATACGCAGTATTTT. This sequence encodes CASRLTKNRGSDTQYF. This chain connects TRBV27 to TRBJ2-3; no clear D. There are 16 residues in the CDR3. The germline V gene encodes CDR1 MNHEY and CDR2 SMNVEV (reference sequence). Trimming removed 6 bases at V and 4 bases at J, with 20 bases between.

The chain couples TRBV4-1 to TRBJ1-1; D is uncertain. Trimming left V 0 bases short and J 0 bases short, with 20 bases between. The CDR3 consists of 19 residues. Germline CDR1 MGHRA, CDR2 YSYEKL. CDR3 DNA sequence: TGCGCCAGCAGCCAAGAACAATCGGCCTCCAAGATGATGAACACTGAAGCTTTCTTT. Protein product: CASSQEQSASKMMNTEAFF.

J is TRBJ2-2 and V is TRBV19; 7 nucleotides line up with TRBD1. Looked up from germline, CDR1 is LNHDA and CDR2 is SQIVND (reference sequence). Trimming at V came to 4 bases and at J to 5 bases, leaving 10 bases not matched to a gene. The CDR3 runs 16 residues. This chain's CDR3 is CASSRGSAGGTGELFF. The CDR3 DNA is TGTGCCAGTAGTAGGGGATCGGCAGGGGGAACCGGGGAGCTGTTTTTT.

The V and J genes are TRBV20-1 and TRBJ1-2; D possibly corresponds to TRBD1 (6 bases). V was pared by 5 bases and J by 5 bases, with 9 bases between. CDR1 and CDR2 (germline): DFQATT, SNEGSKA (reference sequence). There are 11 residues in the CDR3. The DNA for the CDR3 is TGCAGTGCTCAGACAGGTTATGGCTACACCTTC. It is translated as CSAQTGYGYTF.

The chain employs TRBV19 and TRBJ2-2, with D uncertain. Germline V gene data show CDR1 as LNHDA and CDR2 as SQIVND (reference sequence). The CDR3 is 14 residues long. V lost 5 bases to trimming and J lost 4 bases, with 11 bases between them. The CDR3 sequence: CASSQVVGTGELFF. The CDR3 bases are TGTGCCAGTAGTCAAGTGGTAGGCACCGGGGAGCTGTTTTTT.

The rearrangement joins TRBV11-2 to TRBJ2-7, with D uncertain. CDR1 SGHAT and CDR2 FQNNGV come from the germline V gene. V was clipped by 4 bases and J by 2 bases, with 12 bases between them. The CDR3 loop spans 14 amino acids. CDR3 DNA: TGTGCCAGCAGCTCTCTTCGGATGCCCTACGAGCAGTACTTC. Translation gives CASSSLRMPYEQYF.

This rearrangement joins TRBV7-9 to TRBJ1-2, with D unclear. Germline V gene lookup returns CDR1 SEHNR and CDR2 FQNEAQ (reference sequence). Trimming stripped 1 base from V and 4 bases from J, with 13 bases between. The CDR3 consists of 15 residues. CDR3 nucleotide sequence: TGTGCCAGCAGCTTAGGGGCCGACTTACTCTATGGCTACACCTTC. Encoded protein: CASSLGADLLYGYTF.

This rearrangement joins TRBV28 to TRBJ1-6; no clear D gene. Germline-derived CDR1 and CDR2 are MDHEN and SYDVKM. The CDR3 is 16 amino acids. Trimming pared 5 bases from V and 5 bases from J, leaving 16 bases between. CDR3 in amino acids: CASSGNTLTNNSPLHF. The CDR3 region has the DNA TGTGCCAGCAGTGGAAATACACTAACTAATAATTCACCCCTCCACTTT.

This rearrangement joins TRBV19 to TRBJ1-5; D is unresolved. There are 14 residues in the CDR3. Deletions cut 7 bases from V and 0 bases from J, with 10 bases between. In germline, CDR1 is LNHDA, CDR2 SQIVND (reference sequence). CDR3 DNA: TGTGCCAGTACCCGGATGGTTAGCAATCAGCCCCAGCATTTT. Protein product: CASTRMVSNQPQHF.

This rearrangement joins TRBV19 to TRBJ2-7, with D possibly TRBD1 on 5 matching bases. This CDR3 spans 14 amino acids. V was cut by 6 bases and J by 4 bases, with 16 bases left in between. The germline V gene has CDR1 LNHDA and CDR2 SQIVND (reference sequence). The CDR3 reads CASRRQRVDYEQYV. The CDR3 nucleotides are TGTGCCAGTAGGAGACAGAGAGTAGATTACGAGCAGTACGTC.

A few counts support this clone. The chain has TRBV7-9 and TRBJ2-5; D tentatively reads TRBD1 or TRBD2 (6 bases each). The CDR3 totals 15 residues. Trimming pared 2 bases from V and 2 bases from J, leaving 12 bases between. CDR1 and CDR2 (germline): SEHNR, FQNEAQ (reference sequence). The CDR3 loop is CASSLSEGGQETQYF. In DNA form, the CDR3 reads TGTGCCAGCAGCTTATCAGAGGGGGGACAAGAGACCCAGTACTTC.

The rearrangement links TRBV6-2 or TRBV6-3 to TRBJ2-1, with 11 bases fitting TRBD2. V dropped 0 bases and J dropped 9; count of bases not matched to a gene: 4. Germline V gene data show CDR1 as MNHEY and CDR2 as SVGEGT. This CDR3 is built from 15 residues. DNA for the CDR3: TGTGCCAGCAGTTACTCTAGCGGGGGGGCCGGTGAGCAGTTCTTC. Protein sequence: CASSYSSGGAGEQFF.